This TCR beta chain stems from a study of blood T cell repertoires in COVID-19. About the study: Spain, Italy and the United States supplied samples that represented acute and convalescent COVID-19.

In the source study's methods: Reference gene primer amplification in the assay estimated nucleated cell counts. Generated by immunoSEQ multiplex PCR, the TCRdb table keeps only in-frame clones and is missing some. V and J calls and clone size are given by that table; D and trimming were obtained from the DNA. The sample yields over 200,000 clones, roughly 90% seen once. In germline, CDR1 is LGHDT, CDR2 YNNKEL (reference sequence). The V and J ends lost 5 bases and 1 base respectively, with 11 bases between them. The CDR3 has 14 amino acids. The V and J genes are TRBV3-1 (or the pseudogene TRBV3-2) and TRBJ1-1; no clear D gene. The clonotype comes from a man aged 60 to 75 who had recovered from COVID-19. What was sequenced was peripheral blood. As DNA, the CDR3 is TGTGCCAGCAGCTCTCGACTTGGGAACACTGAAGCTTTCTTT. Translating it yields CASSSRLGNTEAFF.